This TCR beta chain was sequenced during a study of blood T cell repertoires in COVID-19. About the research overall: The United States, Italy and Spain were the sources of the acute and convalescent COVID-19 samples. PBMCs, B-cell-depleted T cells, or T cells were the source of the cDNA or gDNA that made up the material.

As handled by the study authors: Reference gene primer amplification gave nucleated cell count estimates. TCRdb keeps only in-frame clones here, not all; method: immunoSEQ multiplex PCR. From that table come the V and J calls and clone size; the DNA was used to work out D and trimming. The repertoire holds some 150,000 clones, 79% seen once, with roughly 8.6% in the top ten. This CDR3 contains 16 residues. Germline trimming cut 4 bases from V and 0 bases from J; bases unmatched to any gene: 4. Germline CDR1 and CDR2: LGHDT and YNNKEL (reference sequence). The V call is TRBV3-1 (or the pseudogene TRBV3-2), the J call TRBJ2-7, with 12 positions matching TRBD2. This clonotype was obtained from a man aged 50-60 years with active or convalescent COVID-19. Sequences were obtained from peripheral blood. As DNA, the CDR3 is TGTGCCAGCAGCCTAGCGGGACTAGCGGGCTCCTACGAGCAGTACTTC. Translated: CASSLAGLAGSYEQYF.